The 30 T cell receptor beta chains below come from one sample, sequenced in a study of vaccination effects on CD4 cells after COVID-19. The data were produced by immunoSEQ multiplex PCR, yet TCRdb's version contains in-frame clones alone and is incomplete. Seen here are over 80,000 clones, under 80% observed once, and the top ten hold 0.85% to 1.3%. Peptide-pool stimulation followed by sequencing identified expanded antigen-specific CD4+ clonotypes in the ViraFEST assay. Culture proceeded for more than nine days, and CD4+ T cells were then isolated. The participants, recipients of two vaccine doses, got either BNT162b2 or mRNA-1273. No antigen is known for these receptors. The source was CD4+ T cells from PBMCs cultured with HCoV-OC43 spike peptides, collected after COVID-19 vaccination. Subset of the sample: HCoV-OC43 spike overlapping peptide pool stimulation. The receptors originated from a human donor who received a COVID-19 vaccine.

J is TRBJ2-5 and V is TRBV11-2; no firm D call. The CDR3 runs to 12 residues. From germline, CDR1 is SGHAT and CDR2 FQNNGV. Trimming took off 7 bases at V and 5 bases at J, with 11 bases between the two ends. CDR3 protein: CASTPGGETQYF. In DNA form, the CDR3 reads TGTGCCAGCACTCCAGGTGGGGAGACCCAGTACTTC.

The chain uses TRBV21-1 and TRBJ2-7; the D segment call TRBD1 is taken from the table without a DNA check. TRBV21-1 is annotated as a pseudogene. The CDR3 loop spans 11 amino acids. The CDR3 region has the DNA TGTGCCAGCAGTCCAGGGTCTGAGCAGTACGTC. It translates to CASSPGSEQYV.

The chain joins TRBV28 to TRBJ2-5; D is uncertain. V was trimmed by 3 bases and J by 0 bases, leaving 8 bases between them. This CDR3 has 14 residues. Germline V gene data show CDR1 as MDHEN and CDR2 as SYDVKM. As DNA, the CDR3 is TGTGCCAGCAGTTTTTTAGGAAACCAAGAGACCCAGTACTTC. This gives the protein CASSFLGNQETQYF. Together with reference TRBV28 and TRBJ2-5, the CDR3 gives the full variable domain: DVKVTQSSRYLVKRTGEKVFLECVQDMDHENMFWYRQDPGLGLRLIYFSYDVKMKEKGDIPEGYSVSREKKERFSLILESASTNQTSMYLCASSFLGNQETQYFGPGTRLLVL.

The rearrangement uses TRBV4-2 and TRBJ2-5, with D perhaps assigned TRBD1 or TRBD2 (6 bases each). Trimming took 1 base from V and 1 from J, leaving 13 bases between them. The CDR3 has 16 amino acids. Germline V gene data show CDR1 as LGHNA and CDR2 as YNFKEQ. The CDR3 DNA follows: TGTGCCAGCAGCCAAGCTTTGGGGGGCGGCCAAGAGACCCAGTACTTC. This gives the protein CASSQALGGGQETQYF.

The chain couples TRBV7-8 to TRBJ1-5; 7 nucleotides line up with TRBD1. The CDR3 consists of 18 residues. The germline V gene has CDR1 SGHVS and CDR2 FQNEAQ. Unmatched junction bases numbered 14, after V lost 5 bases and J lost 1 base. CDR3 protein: CASSRIGGRGPSNQPQHF. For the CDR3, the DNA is TGTGCCAGCAGCCGCATAGGGGGGAGGGGGCCGAGCAATCAGCCCCAGCATTTT.

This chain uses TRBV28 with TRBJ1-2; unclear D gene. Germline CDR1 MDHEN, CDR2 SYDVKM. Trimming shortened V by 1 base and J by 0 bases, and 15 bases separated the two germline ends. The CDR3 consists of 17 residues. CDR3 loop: CASSLSVLVSSNYGYTF. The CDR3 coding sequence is TGTGCCAGCAGTTTATCGGTTCTAGTGAGTTCTAACTATGGCTACACCTTC.

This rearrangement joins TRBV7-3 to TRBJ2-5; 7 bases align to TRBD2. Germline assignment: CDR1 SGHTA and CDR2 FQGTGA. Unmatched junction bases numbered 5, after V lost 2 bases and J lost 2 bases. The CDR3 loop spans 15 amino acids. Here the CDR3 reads CASSLSSGVQETQYF. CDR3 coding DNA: TGTGCCAGCAGCTTATCTAGCGGCGTTCAAGAGACCCAGTACTTC.

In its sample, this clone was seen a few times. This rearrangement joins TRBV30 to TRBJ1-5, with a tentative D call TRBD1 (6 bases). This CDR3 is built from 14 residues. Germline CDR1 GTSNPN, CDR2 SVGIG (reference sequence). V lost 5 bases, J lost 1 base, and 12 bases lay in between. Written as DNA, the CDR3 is TGTGCCTGGGCTGGACAGTTGAGCAATCAGCCCCAGCATTTT. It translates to CAWAGQLSNQPQHF.

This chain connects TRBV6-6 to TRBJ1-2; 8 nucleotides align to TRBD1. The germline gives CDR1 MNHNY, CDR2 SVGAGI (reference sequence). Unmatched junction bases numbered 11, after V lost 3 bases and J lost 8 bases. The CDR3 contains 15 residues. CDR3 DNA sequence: TGTGCCAGCAGTTATACCGGACAGGGCCGGGGGGGCTACACCTTC. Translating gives CASSYTGQGRGGYTF.

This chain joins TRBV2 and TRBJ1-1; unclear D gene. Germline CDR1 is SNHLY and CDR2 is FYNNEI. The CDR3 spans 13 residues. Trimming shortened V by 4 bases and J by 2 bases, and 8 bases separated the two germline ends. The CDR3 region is CASSGEYNTEAFF. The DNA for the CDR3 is TGTGCCAGCAGTGGAGAGTATAACACTGAAGCTTTCTTT. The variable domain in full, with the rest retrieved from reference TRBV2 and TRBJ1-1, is EPEVTQTPSHQVTQMGQEVILRCVPISNHLYFYWYRQILGQKVEFLVSFYNNEISEKSEIFDDQFSVERPDGSNFTLKIRSTKLEDSAMYFCASSGEYNTEAFFGQGTRLTVV.

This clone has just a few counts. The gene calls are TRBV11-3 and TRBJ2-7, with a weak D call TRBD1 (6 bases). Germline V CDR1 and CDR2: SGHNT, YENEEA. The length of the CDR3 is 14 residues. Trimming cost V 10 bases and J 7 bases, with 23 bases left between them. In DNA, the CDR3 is TGTGCCACCAGGGGTAAGGGCTCCACAGGGGAGCAGTACGTC. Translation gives CATRGKGSTGEQYV.

The CDR3 region has the DNA TGTGCCAGCTCACCAATTAGCTACTCTGGAAACACCATATATTTT. It codes for CASSPISYSGNTIYF. The J gene is TRBJ1-3, the V gene TRBV18, with unresolved D. V was clipped by 2 bases and J by 0 bases, with 8 bases between them. Germline V CDR1 and CDR2: KGHSH, LQKENI. This CDR3 is built from 15 residues.

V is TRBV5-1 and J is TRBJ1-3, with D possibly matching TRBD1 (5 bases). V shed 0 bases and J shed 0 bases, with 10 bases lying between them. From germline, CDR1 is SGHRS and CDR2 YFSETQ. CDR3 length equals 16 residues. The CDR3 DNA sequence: TGCGCCAGCAGCTTGGCAGGGATGGACTCTGGAAACACCATATATTTT. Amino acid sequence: CASSLAGMDSGNTIYF.

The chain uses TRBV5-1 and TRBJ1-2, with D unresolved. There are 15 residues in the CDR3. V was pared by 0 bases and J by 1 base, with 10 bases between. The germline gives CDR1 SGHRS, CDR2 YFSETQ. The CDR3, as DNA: TGCGCCAGCAGCTTGGGTACGGAGGGTAACTATGGCTACACCTTC. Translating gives CASSLGTEGNYGYTF.

This CDR3 reads CASSVQGGDTEAFF. For the CDR3, the DNA is TGTGCCAGCAGCGTACAGGGGGGCGACACTGAAGCTTTCTTT. The chain is built from TRBV9 and TRBJ1-1; TRBD1 aligns across 7 bases. This CDR3 comprises 14 residues. CDR1 SGDLS and CDR2 YYNGEE come from the germline V gene. V shed 1 base, J shed 3 bases, and the junction held 3 bases outside the gene matches.

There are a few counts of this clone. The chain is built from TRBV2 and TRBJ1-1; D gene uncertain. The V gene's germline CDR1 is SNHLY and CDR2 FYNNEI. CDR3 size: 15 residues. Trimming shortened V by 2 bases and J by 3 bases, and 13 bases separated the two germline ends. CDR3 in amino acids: CASSEQPGKDTEAFF. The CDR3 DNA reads TGTGCCAGCAGTGAACAACCAGGCAAAGACACTGAAGCTTTCTTT. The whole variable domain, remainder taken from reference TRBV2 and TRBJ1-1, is EPEVTQTPSHQVTQMGQEVILRCVPISNHLYFYWYRQILGQKVEFLVSFYNNEISEKSEIFDDQFSVERPDGSNFTLKIRSTKLEDSAMYFCASSEQPGKDTEAFFGQGTRLTVV.

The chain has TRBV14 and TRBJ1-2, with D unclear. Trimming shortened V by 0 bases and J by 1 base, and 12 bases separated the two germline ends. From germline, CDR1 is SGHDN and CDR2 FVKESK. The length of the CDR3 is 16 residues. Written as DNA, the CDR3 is TGTGCCAGCAGCCAAGAAAACCTGGGCCGTAACTATGGCTACACCTTC. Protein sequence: CASSQENLGRNYGYTF.

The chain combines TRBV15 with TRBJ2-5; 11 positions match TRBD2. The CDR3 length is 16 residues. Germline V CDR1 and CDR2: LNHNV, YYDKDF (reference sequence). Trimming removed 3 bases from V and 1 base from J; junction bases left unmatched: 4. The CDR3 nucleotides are TGTGCCACCAGCAGTCTAGCGGGGGGTACCCAAGAGACCCAGTACTTC. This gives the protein CATSSLAGGTQETQYF.

In DNA form, the CDR3 reads TGTGCCAGCAGCCAAGGAGGGTCGCTAGCCAAAAACATTCAGTACTTC. Translating gives CASSQGGSLAKNIQYF. The chain is built from TRBV4-2 and TRBJ2-4; D might be TRBD2 (5 bases). The CDR3 covers 16 residues. Trimming left V 1 base short and J 0 bases short, with 10 bases between. Germline V lookup: CDR1 LGHNA, CDR2 YNFKEQ.

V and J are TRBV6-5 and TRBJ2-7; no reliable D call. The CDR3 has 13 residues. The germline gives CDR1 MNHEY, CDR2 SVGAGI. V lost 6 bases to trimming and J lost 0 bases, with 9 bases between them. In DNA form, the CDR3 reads TGTGCCAGCAGAGTTACCGGCTCCTACGAGCAGTACGTC. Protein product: CASRVTGSYEQYV.

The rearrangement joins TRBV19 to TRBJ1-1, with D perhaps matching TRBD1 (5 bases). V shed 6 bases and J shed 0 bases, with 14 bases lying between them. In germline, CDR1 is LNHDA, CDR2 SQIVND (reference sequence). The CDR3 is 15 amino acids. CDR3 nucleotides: TGTGCCAGTAGGCCCGGGACTCCAATGAACACTGAAGCTTTCTTT. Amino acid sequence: CASRPGTPMNTEAFF.

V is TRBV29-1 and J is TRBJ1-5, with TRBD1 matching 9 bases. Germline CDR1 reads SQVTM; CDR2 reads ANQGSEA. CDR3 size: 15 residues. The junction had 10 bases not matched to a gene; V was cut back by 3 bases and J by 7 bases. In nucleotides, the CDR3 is TGCAGCGTTGAGGGCGGGACAGGGATCGGGCAGCCCCAGCATTTT. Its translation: CSVEGGTGIGQPQHF. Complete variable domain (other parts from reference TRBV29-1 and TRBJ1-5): SAVISQKPSRDICQRGTSLTIQCQVDSQVTMMFWYRQQPGQSLTLIATANQGSEATYESGFVIDKFPISRPNLTFSTLTVSNMSPEDSSIYLCSVEGGTGIGQPQHFGDGTRLSIL.

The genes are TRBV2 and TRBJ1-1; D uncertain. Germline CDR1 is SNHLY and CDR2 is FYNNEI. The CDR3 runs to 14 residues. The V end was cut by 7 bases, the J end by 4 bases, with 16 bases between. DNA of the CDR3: TGTGCCAGCAATTCGGGGTCCGCGGGCACTGAAGCTTTCTTT. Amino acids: CASNSGSAGTEAFF.

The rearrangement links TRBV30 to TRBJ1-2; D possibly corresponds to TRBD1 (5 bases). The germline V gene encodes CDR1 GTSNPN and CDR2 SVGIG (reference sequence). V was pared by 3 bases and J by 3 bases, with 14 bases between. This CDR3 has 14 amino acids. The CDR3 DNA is TGTGCCTGGAGGGCCAAGGGGCAGGACTATGGCTACACCTTC. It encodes CAWRAKGQDYGYTF.

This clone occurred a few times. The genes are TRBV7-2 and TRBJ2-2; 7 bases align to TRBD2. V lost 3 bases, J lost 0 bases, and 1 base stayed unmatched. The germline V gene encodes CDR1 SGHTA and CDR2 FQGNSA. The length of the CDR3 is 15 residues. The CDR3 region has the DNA TGTGCCAGCAGCTTCGGGGGGTCGAACACCGGGGAGCTGTTTTTT. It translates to CASSFGGSNTGELFF. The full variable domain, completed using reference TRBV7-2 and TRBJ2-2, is GAGVSQSPSNKVTEKGKDVELRCDPISGHTALYWYRQSLGQGLEFLIYFQGNSAPDKSGLPSDRFSAERTGGSVSTLTIQRTQQEDSAVYLCASSFGGSNTGELFFGEGSRLTVL.

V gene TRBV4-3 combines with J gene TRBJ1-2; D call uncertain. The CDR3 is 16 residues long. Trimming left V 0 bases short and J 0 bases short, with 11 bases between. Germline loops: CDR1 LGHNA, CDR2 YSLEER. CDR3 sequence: CASSQEGFQANYGYTF. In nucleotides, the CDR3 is TGCGCCAGCAGCCAAGAGGGATTTCAGGCTAACTATGGCTACACCTTC.

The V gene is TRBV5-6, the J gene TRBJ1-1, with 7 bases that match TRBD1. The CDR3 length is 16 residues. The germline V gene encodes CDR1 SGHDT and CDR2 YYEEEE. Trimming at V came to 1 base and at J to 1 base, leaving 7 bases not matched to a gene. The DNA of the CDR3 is TGTGCCAGCAGCTTGTTAGGGACAGCGCAGAACACTGAAGCTTTCTTT. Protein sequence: CASSLLGTAQNTEAFF.

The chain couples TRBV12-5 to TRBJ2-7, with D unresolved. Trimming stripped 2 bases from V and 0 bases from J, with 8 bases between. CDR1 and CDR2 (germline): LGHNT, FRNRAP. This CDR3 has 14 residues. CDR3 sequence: CASGLFLSSYEQYV. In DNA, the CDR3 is TGTGCTAGTGGTTTGTTCCTGAGCTCCTACGAGCAGTACGTC.

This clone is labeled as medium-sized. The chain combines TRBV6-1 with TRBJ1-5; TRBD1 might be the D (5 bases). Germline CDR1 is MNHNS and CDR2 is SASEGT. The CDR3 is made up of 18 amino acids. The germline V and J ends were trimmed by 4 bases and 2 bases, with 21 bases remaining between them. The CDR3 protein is CASSAIYNSGPGNQPQHF. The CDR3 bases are TGTGCCAGCAGTGCCATCTATAACTCGGGACCGGGCAATCAGCCCCAGCATTTT.

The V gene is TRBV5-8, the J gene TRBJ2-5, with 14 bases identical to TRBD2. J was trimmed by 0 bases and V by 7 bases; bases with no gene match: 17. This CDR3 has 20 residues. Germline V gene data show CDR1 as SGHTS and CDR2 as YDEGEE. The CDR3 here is CASPHPPGLAGENHQETQYF. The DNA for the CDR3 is TGTGCCAGCCCCCATCCTCCGGGACTAGCGGGGGAAAATCACCAAGAGACCCAGTACTTC. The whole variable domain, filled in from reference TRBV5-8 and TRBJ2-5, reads EAGVTQSPTHLIKTRGQQATLRCSPISGHTSVYWYQQALGLGLQFLLWYDEGEERNRGNFPPRFSGRQFPNYSSELNVNALELEDSALYLCASPHPPGLAGENHQETQYFGPGTRLLVL.